The rows below give T cell receptor beta chains drawn from one sample of a study of T cell clonotyping in hematopoietic cell transplantation. Profiling relied on immunoSEQ multiplex PCR, and the TCRdb table lists in-frame clones only, not all of them. The sample records 5,000 or so clones, 70% to 80% being singletons. The material sequenced was peripheral blood mononuclear cells, taken 30 days after allogeneic stem cell transplant. These receptors originate from a male patient between 60 and 69 years old who had an allogeneic stem cell transplant from an unrelated donor, so the T cells may come from the graft donor. Some clones in this sample may be carry-over from other donors' samples. Each CDR3 is given with its conserved first and last residue. A D gene is named only where the DNA matches it firmly. Some rows have no size entry. The others give once, few or many, or a class for an expanded clone.

j_call,v_call,d_call,clone_size,cdr3_aa,cdr3_nt
TRBJ1-3,TRBV10-3,-,-,CAISEGDVSSGNTIYF,TGTGCCATCAGTGAGGGGGACGTTTCCTCTGGAAACACCATATATTTT
TRBJ2-7,TRBV6-5,-,few,CASSYSVGQSSYEQYF,TGTGCCAGCAGTTACTCAGTCGGACAGTCCTCCTACGAGCAGTACTTC
TRBJ2-5,TRBV20-1,-,-,CSASQQETQYF,TGCAGTGCTAGTCAGCAAGAGACCCAGTACTTC
TRBJ1-1,TRBV2,-,once,CASKLNTEAFF,TGTGCCAGCAAGCTGAACACTGAAGCTTTCTTT
TRBJ1-1,TRBV28,-,-,CASSLGTGRGEAFF,TGTGCCAGCAGTCTGGGAACAGGGCGAGGTGAAGCTTTCTTT
TRBJ1-2,TRBV30,TRBD1,-,CAGTSGGNSNYGYTF,TGTGCCGGAACCTCAGGGGGGAATTCTAACTATGGCTACACCTTC
TRBJ2-7,TRBV2,TRBD2,once,CASSRGVGGSYEQYF,TGTGCCAGCAGCCGGGGGGTCGGAGGCTCCTACGAGCAGTACTTC
TRBJ2-1,TRBV30,TRBD2,-,CAWSNPSGGPYEQFF,TGTGCCTGGAGTAACCCTAGCGGGGGGCCCTATGAGCAGTTCTTC
TRBJ2-7,TRBV29-1,-,once,CSVGKGEQYF,TGCAGCGTTGGAAAGGGAGAGCAGTACTTC
TRBJ1-2,TRBV6-5,TRBD1,few,CASCKNRGVYGYTF,TGTGCCAGCTGTAAGAACAGGGGTGTCTATGGCTACACCTTC
TRBJ2-7,TRBV27,-,-,CASSERFGGHEQYF,TGTGCCAGCAGCGAGCGTTTTGGGGGCCACGAGCAGTACTTC
TRBJ1-4,TRBV27,-,-,CASSFNIGAYEKLFF,TGTGCCAGCAGTTTCAACATCGGAGCCTATGAAAAACTGTTTTTT
TRBJ1-4,TRBV10-2,-,-,CASSESGAEKLFF,TGCGCCAGCAGTGAGAGCGGGGCTGAAAAACTGTTTTTT
TRBJ2-1,TRBV5-1,TRBD2,-,CASSLDGREFF,TGCGCCAGCAGCTTGGACGGGAGGGAGTTCTTC
TRBJ2-5,TRBV6-1,-,-,CASGSGWAQYF,TGTGCCAGCGGTTCAGGGTGGGCCCAGTACTTC
TRBJ1-4,TRBV30,-,-,CAWSVPGKERFF,TGTGCCTGGAGTGTACCGGGGAAGGAACGCTTTTTT
TRBJ1-2,TRBV7-6,-,-,CASSLVQGHGYTF,TGTGCCAGCAGCTTAGTCCAGGGCCATGGCTACACCTTC
TRBJ1-1,TRBV5-1,TRBD1,-,CASRGSQGDTEAFF,TGCGCCAGCAGAGGTTCACAGGGGGACACTGAAGCTTTCTTT
TRBJ2-7,TRBV7-6,TRBD2,-,CASSLAGGYEQYF,TGTGCCAGCAGCCTGGCGGGGGGCTACGAGCAGTACTTC
TRBJ2-1,TRBV5-1,TRBD2,-,CASSFTSGKDEQFF,TGCGCCAGCAGCTTTACTAGCGGGAAGGATGAGCAGTTCTTC